This T cell receptor beta chain is drawn from a study of siplizumab effects on memory and regulatory T cells (dated by TCRdb to the late 2010s). Regarding the study in general: The study examined how the anti-CD2 antibody siplizumab affects alloreactive T-cell subsets in allogeneic mixed lymphocyte reactions built from human PBMCs. Results and caveats for the whole study, not just this receptor: In reactions with siplizumab, an average of approximately 69% of mappable alloreactive CD4+ clones were Treg-derived, compared with 25% to 30% in control reactions. Siplizumab significantly lowered the cumulative frequency of alloreactive sequences that could be traced to unstimulated CD4+ memory T cells. Unstimulated naive T cells appeared more diverse than memory T cells, and naive cells seemed to contribute substantially to the alloresponse. For roughly 75-96% of proliferating CD4+ or CD8+ clones, no naive or memory phenotype could be assigned. The suppressive function of proliferating Tregs from siplizumab cultures was not functionally confirmed. Because sequences at frequencies below about 10^-5 were poorly captured, only a minor fraction of alloreactive clones could be mapped back to unstimulated subsets.

Library creation used the immunoSEQ multiplex PCR assay. The deep sequencing platform assayed about 10^5 TCR templates per sample. Genomic DNA extracted from sorted T cells was used for TCRbeta CDR3 sequencing. As for how the authors treated the data: The R programming language was used for the clonal analysis of the TCRbeta CDR3 data. Unstimulated samples were compared with post-reaction CFSE-low samples to define alloreactive CD4+ and CD8+ clones. Alloreactive CD4+ clones were assigned to regulatory or non-regulatory origin by matching sequences to sorted unstimulated Treg and non-Treg repertoires. In TCRdb, the immuneACCESS table is reduced to in-frame sequences with V and J assigned. These tables do not hold every clone; where another copy was compared, an unresolved V gene accounts for under half, and the others remain unexplained. V and J calls and clone size are those listed in that table; D and trimming were worked out from the DNA. This sample is represented by about 120,000 clones; roughly 92% of them were singletons. The ten top clones hold about 1.5% of the sample.

CDR1 is given as MNHEY and CDR2 as SVGAGI, both from the germline V gene. Trimming at the junction amounts to 8 bases on V and 2 bases on J, and the germline ends lie 13 bases apart. The cysteine opens and the phenylalanine closes a CDR3 of 13 amino acids. Here the CDR3 DNA is all that survives: 39 bases in frame from base 1. Sorted unstimulated T cells, along with proliferating T cells recovered from mixed lymphocyte reactions, underwent TCRbeta CDR3 sequencing. Fresh whole blood from approximately 10 HLA-typed healthy donors was used to isolate PBMCs. A remark on this clone: Its antigen remains undetermined. Base qualities are not provided; no much larger clone lies one nucleotide away.

Sample: CD4+ T cells sorted from blood. The rearrangement joined TRBV6-5 to TRBJ2-7; the D gene is possibly TRBD2, with 6 bases matching. The receptor's source is a human donor in good health. The CDR3 sequence is CASSRGGTYEQYF. The sequenced DNA is TGTGCCAGCTCGCGGGGCGGAACCTACGAGCAGTACTTC.